The sequence of this T cell receptor beta chain was determined in a study of T cell repertoires in ileal Crohn's disease. Noted time point: neoterminal ileum biopsy at postoperative endoscopy, about 6 months after surgery. The data were produced by immunoSEQ multiplex PCR, yet TCRdb's version contains in-frame clones alone and is incomplete. The table records about 3,700 clones, around 71% of them present only once. CDR1 and CDR2 from the germline V gene are SGHRS and YFSETQ. The V and J ends lost 0 bases and 7 bases respectively, with 17 bases between them. The CDR3 is made up of 15 amino acids. The source of this sequence is an adult with Crohn's disease. The chain couples TRBV5-1 to TRBJ2-7, with D perhaps TRBD2 (5 bases). Specimen: ileal tissue. CDR3 sequence: CASSLASGTRTEQYF. Written as DNA, the CDR3 is TGCGCCAGCAGCTTGGCGTCGGGAACTCGAACGGAGCAGTACTTC.